Shown below are 11 T cell receptor beta chains from a single sample sequenced in a study of patients and donors after allogeneic stem cell transplantation. In TCRdb, the RT-PCR reads were re-called with MiXCR into one record per CDR3 protein. The repertoire holds 200,000 to 250,000 distinct CDR3 sequences, with 13% to 15% as singletons. The sequenced sample consisted of blood, either unsorted or a sorted T cell fraction (not recorded which). These receptors were taken from a human donor who was either an allogeneic HSCT recipient or a stem cell or donor lymphocyte infusion donor (not recorded which). It is not recorded whose cells these are; they may come from a transplant donor.

This clonotype has just a few counts. The chain carries TRBV9 and TRBJ1-2; the match to TRBD1 covers 10 bases. Germline loops: CDR1 SGDLS, CDR2 YYNGEE. The CDR3 covers 15 residues. V was clipped by 3 bases and J by 6 bases; unmatched bases: 8. The CDR3 bases are TGTGCCAGCAGCGCCCGGGACAGGGGTTTGGATGGCTACACCTTC. Its translation is CASSARDRGLDGYTF.

This chain uses TRBV6-2 or TRBV6-3 with TRBJ2-3; D remains unclear. The CDR3 is made up of 15 amino acids. Trimming removed 2 bases from V and 0 bases from J, with 9 bases in between. CDR1 and CDR2 from the germline V gene are MNHEY and SVGEGT. The CDR3 spells CASSYLTSSTDTQYF. The CDR3 DNA follows: TGTGCCAGCAGTTACCTGACTTCAAGCACAGATACGCAGTATTTT.

V and J are TRBV4-1 and TRBJ2-7, with a tentative D call TRBD1 (6 bases). Germline CDR1 reads MGHRA; CDR2 reads YSYEKL. This CDR3 region has 13 residues. Trimming removed 4 bases at V and 5 bases at J, with 12 bases between. CDR3 sequence: CASSPARGHEQYF. The CDR3, as DNA: TGCGCCAGCAGCCCAGCCAGGGGACACGAGCAGTACTTC.

This clonotype has more than one count but fewer than ten. The chain recombines TRBV15 with TRBJ1-6; possible D gene TRBD1, 6 bases. The CDR3 has 14 residues. V was shortened by 8 bases and J by 6 bases, with 14 bases between the two germline ends. In germline, CDR1 is LNHNV, CDR2 YYDKDF (reference sequence). The CDR3 reads CATAEGGGNSPLHF. In DNA form, the CDR3 reads TGTGCCACCGCCGAAGGAGGGGGTAATTCACCCCTCCACTTT.

This clonotype was recorded at least ten times. The gene calls are TRBV24-1 and TRBJ2-5; D perhaps matches TRBD2 (5 bases). Trimming stripped 0 bases from V and 4 bases from J, with 5 bases between. Germline V gene data show CDR1 as KGHDR and CDR2 as SFDVKD. This CDR3 has 13 residues. CDR3 sequence: CATSDLGGETQYF. The CDR3 DNA reads TGTGCCACCAGTGATTTGGGAGGAGAGACCCAGTACTTC.

The chain uses TRBV20-1 and TRBJ1-6; no definite D call. Trimming removed 3 bases at V and 7 bases at J, with 13 bases between. The CDR3 runs to 14 residues. Germline CDR1 DFQATT, CDR2 SNEGSKA (reference sequence). DNA of the CDR3: TGCAGTGCTAGTGTTTCGGAAGGGAATTCACCCCTCCACTTT. Its protein product is CSASVSEGNSPLHF.

The chain is built from TRBV7-3 and TRBJ2-2; no firm D call. The CDR3 consists of 15 residues. The V gene lost 5 bases and the J gene lost 1 base, with 11 bases spanning the gap. CDR1 and CDR2 (germline): SGHTA, FQGTGA. The CDR3 region has the DNA TGTGCCAGCAGCCCGGACGCGCGGAACACCGGGGAGCTGTTTTTT. Its protein product is CASSPDARNTGELFF.

Only a few counts were recorded for this clonotype. The gene calls are TRBV11-1 and TRBJ2-7; D possibly uses TRBD1 or TRBD2 (6 bases each). Trimming stripped 5 bases from V and 2 bases from J, with 16 bases between. Looked up from germline, CDR1 is SGHAT and CDR2 is FQDESV (reference sequence). This CDR3 comprises 15 residues. The CDR3 loop reads CASSPSSRGAYEQYF. CDR3 sequence (DNA): TGTGCCAGCAGCCCTTCCTCGAGGGGGGCCTACGAGCAGTACTTC.

This clonotype has at least ten counts. The chain employs TRBV20-1 and TRBJ2-1; D unclear. V shed 2 bases and J shed 6 bases, with 14 bases lying between them. The CDR3 has 14 residues. The germline gives CDR1 DFQATT, CDR2 SNEGSKA (reference sequence). The CDR3 here is CSARFLFEINEQFF. The CDR3 nucleotides are TGCAGTGCTAGATTCCTATTCGAAATCAATGAGCAGTTCTTC.

The chain joins TRBV6-1 to TRBJ2-3, with 9 bases identical to TRBD2. CDR1 is MNHNS and CDR2 is SASEGT in the germline V gene. CDR3 length: 18 amino acids. V gave up 6 bases and J gave up 2 bases; unmatched junction bases: 15. The CDR3 region has the DNA TGTGCCAGCAGCCACACCTCGTGGGCTAGCGGGGCCACAGATACGCAGTATTTT. Amino acid sequence: CASSHTSWASGATDTQYF.

The J gene is TRBJ2-1, the V gene TRBV10-3, with TRBD1 matching over 10 bases. Germline CDR1 and CDR2: ENHRY and SYGVKD. There are 14 residues in the CDR3. Trimming cost V 10 bases and J 8 bases; bases outside gene matches: 11. For the CDR3, the DNA is TGTGCCACTCTTCGGGACAGGGGTCTCCATGAGCAGTTCTTC. Translation gives CATLRDRGLHEQFF.